The clone carrying this TCR beta chain was detected once. Only one base separates this from a far larger clonotype, so it likely reflects a read error. The authors amplified TCR beta CDR3 from genomic DNA using two-round multiplex PCR. Amplification in first-round PCR relied on primers specific to each TRBV and TRBJ gene. TCRdb re-analysed the multiplex PCR reads in MiXCR, keeping a single row per CDR3 protein. Here the sample spans around 21,000 distinct CDR3 sequences, 50% being singletons. This entry comes from a study of prognosis after radiotherapy for stage I lung cancer. Study-level background: Ages of the roughly 13 men and roughly 6 women ranged 53 to 84 years, median about 70. Squamous cell carcinoma tumors occurred in seven patients, adenocarcinoma in around eleven.

The junction had 9 bases not matched to a gene; V was cut back by 3 bases and J by 10 bases. The CDR3 consists of 14 residues. Germline V gene data show CDR1 as MNHGY and CDR2 as SVAAGI. The gene calls are TRBV6-9 and TRBJ2-1; TRBD1 agrees at 7 bases. The receptor's source is a donor aged 50 or older with non-small cell lung cancer. The sample was PBMCs, taken before or after stereotactic body radiation therapy (not recorded which). Here the CDR3 reads CASSYGTDSYEQFF. The CDR3 nucleotides read TGTGCCAGCAGTTACGGGACAGACTCCTACGAGCAGTTCTTC.